This T cell receptor (beta chain) was sequenced during a study of control samples from healthy donors and cancer patients. The table came from immunoSEQ multiplex PCR; TCRdb's copy has only in-frame clones and leaves some out. The data contain 100,000 to 150,000 clones, approximately 92% of them seen just once; the ten biggest clones take up 5.5%. The CDR3 is 14 residues long. Between the trimmed V and J ends, which lost 0 bases and 9 bases, there was a span of 12 bases. Germline V CDR1 and CDR2: MNHEY, SVGAGI. The rearrangement links TRBV6-5 to TRBJ1-5; D possibly corresponds to TRBD1 (5 bases). This clonotype originated in a young man in good health. The sequencing sample was made of blood. The CDR3 protein is CASSYSQQRGPQHF. The CDR3 nucleotides are TGTGCCAGCAGTTACTCCCAACAAAGGGGGCCCCAGCATTTT.